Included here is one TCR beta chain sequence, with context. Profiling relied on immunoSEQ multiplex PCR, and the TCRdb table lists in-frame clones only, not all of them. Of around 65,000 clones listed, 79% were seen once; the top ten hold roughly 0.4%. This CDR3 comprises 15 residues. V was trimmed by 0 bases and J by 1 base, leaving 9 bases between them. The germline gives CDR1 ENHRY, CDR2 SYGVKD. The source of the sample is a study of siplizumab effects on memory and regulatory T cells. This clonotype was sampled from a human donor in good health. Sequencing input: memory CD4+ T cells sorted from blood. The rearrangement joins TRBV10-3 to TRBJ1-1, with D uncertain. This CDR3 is CAISESSRGNTEAFF. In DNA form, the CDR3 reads TGTGCCATCAGTGAGTCGAGCCGGGGGAACACTGAAGCTTTCTTT.